The 25 T cell receptor beta chains in this list originate from one sample, sequenced in a study of graft-versus-host responses after intestinal transplantation. Their antigen targets remain unknown. TCRdb's copy holds only in-frame clones and misses some; the assay was immunoSEQ multiplex PCR. The table has about 150,000 clones, about nine tenths seen once; the top ten hold around 0.2%. The sample was unstimulated CD4+ T cells sorted from spleen or lymph node cells, taken before intestinal transplant. The receptors here all came from a human donor who received an intestinal transplant.

This rearrangement joins TRBV5-1 to TRBJ1-5; D unclear. This CDR3 region has 14 residues. The germline V gene has CDR1 SGHRS and CDR2 YFSETQ. V dropped 0 bases and J dropped 2 bases, with 6 bases sitting between them. CDR3: CASSLAGGNQPQHF. The CDR3 region has the DNA TGCGCCAGCAGCTTGGCCGGGGGCAATCAGCCCCAGCATTTT. The whole variable domain, remainder taken from reference TRBV5-1 and TRBJ1-5, is KAGVTQTPRYLIKTRGQQVTLSCSPISGHRSVSWYQQTPGQGLQFLFEYFSETQRNKGNFPGRFSGRQFSNSRSEMNVSTLELGDSALYLCASSLAGGNQPQHFGDGTRLSIL.

This clone appeared a single time. The chain links TRBV7-8 to TRBJ1-5; D uncertain. Per the germline V gene, CDR1 is SGHVS and CDR2 is FQNEAQ. The CDR3 length is 13 residues. The germline V and J ends were trimmed by 5 bases and 9 bases, with 14 bases remaining between them. CDR3 protein: CASSVGSTGPQHF. The CDR3 DNA sequence: TGTGCCAGCAGCGTCGGGTCGACGGGGCCCCAGCATTTT.

This clone appeared once. The rearrangement joins TRBV5-5 to TRBJ1-5, with 7 bases aligning to TRBD1. This CDR3 is built from 14 residues. V gave up 0 bases and J gave up 5 bases; unmatched junction bases: 2. Germline CDR1 and CDR2: SGHKS and YYEKEE (reference sequence). CDR3 amino acids: CASSLAQGYQPQHF. In DNA, the CDR3 is TGTGCCAGCAGCTTGGCACAGGGGTATCAGCCCCAGCATTTT.

The chain links TRBV6-5 to TRBJ2-7, with D possibly being TRBD1 (6 bases). Trimming removed 5 bases at V and 2 bases at J, with 10 bases between. This CDR3 contains 13 residues. Germline V gene sequence: CDR1 MNHEY, CDR2 SVGAGI. CDR3 sequence (DNA): TGTGCCAGCAGTACAGGGTCCGCCTACGAGCAGTACTTC. It codes for CASSTGSAYEQYF.

V usage is TRBV7-3 and J usage is TRBJ2-7, with 10 bases that match TRBD2. The CDR3 runs 15 residues. J lost 0 bases, V lost 2 bases, and 1 base had no gene match. Germline values: CDR1 SGHTA, CDR2 FQGTGA. The CDR3 loop reads CASSLASGSSYEQYF. The DNA of the CDR3 is TGTGCCAGCAGCTTAGCTAGCGGGAGCTCCTACGAGCAGTACTTC.

This sequence joins TRBV4-1 and TRBJ2-7; 12 bases fit TRBD2. The CDR3 totals 17 residues. Germline V gene data show CDR1 as MGHRA and CDR2 as YSYEKL. J lost 2 bases, V lost 2 bases, and 7 bases had no gene match. DNA for the CDR3: TGCGCCAGCAGCCAAAGGACTAGCGGGATCTTCCCCTACGAGCAGTACTTC. Amino acid sequence: CASSQRTSGIFPYEQYF.

This clone was counted a single time. This chain links TRBV5-4 with TRBJ2-2; 8 nucleotides agree with TRBD2. Germline V gene data show CDR1 as SGHNT and CDR2 as YYREEE (reference sequence). This CDR3 is 18 amino acids long. The ends lost 0 bases at V and 6 bases at J; junction bases unmatched: 13. CDR3 protein: CASSLGLIAGPRPGELFF. The CDR3, as DNA: TGTGCCAGCAGCTTGGGGCTAATAGCGGGACCAAGACCCGGGGAGCTGTTTTTT.

V and J are TRBV18 and TRBJ1-5; D is uncertain. Trimming took 5 bases from V and 0 from J, leaving 2 bases between them. The CDR3 is 12 amino acids. Germline loops: CDR1 KGHSH, CDR2 LQKENI. CDR3 DNA: TGTGCCAGCTCAAATAGCAATCAGCCCCAGCATTTT. Translation: CASSNSNQPQHF. The full variable domain, in which reference TRBV18 and TRBJ1-5 provide the parts outside the CDR3, is NAGVMQNPRHLVRRRGQEARLRCSPMKGHSHVYWYRQLPEEGLKFMVYLQKENIIDESGMPKERFSAEFPKEGPSILRIQQVVRGDSAAYFCASSNSNQPQHFGDGTRLSIL.

The chain joins TRBV19 to TRBJ1-1; no definite D call. CDR3 length equals 12 residues. Deletions cut 11 bases from V and 3 bases from J, with 13 bases between. CDR1 LNHDA and CDR2 SQIVND come from the germline V gene (reference sequence). The CDR3 loop reads CAARGPYTEAFF. The CDR3 DNA sequence: TGTGCCGCCAGAGGCCCCTACACTGAAGCTTTCTTT. The full variable domain, in which reference TRBV19 and TRBJ1-1 provide the parts outside the CDR3, is DGGITQSPKYLFRKEGQNVTLSCEQNLNHDAMYWYRQDPGQGLRLIYYSQIVNDFQKGDIAEGYSVSREKKESFPLTVTSAQKNPTAFYLCAARGPYTEAFFGQGTRLTVV.

This sequence joins TRBV11-2 and TRBJ2-7, with D tentatively TRBD2 (5 bases). Trimming removed 6 bases at V and 6 bases at J, with 24 bases between. The CDR3 runs 16 residues. Germline V lookup: CDR1 SGHAT, CDR2 FQNNGV. The CDR3 protein is CASRFSGTRVTGEQYF. CDR3 nucleotide sequence: TGTGCCAGCAGGTTCTCGGGAACTCGAGTGACGGGCGAGCAGTACTTC.

The J gene is TRBJ1-1, the V gene TRBV6-6; a possible D gene is TRBD1 (5 bases). Germline assignment: CDR1 MNHNY and CDR2 SVGAGI (reference sequence). Trimming took 6 bases from V and 1 from J, leaving 9 bases between them. The CDR3 covers 13 residues. CDR3 residues: CASSQQGNTEAFF. The CDR3 DNA reads as TGTGCCAGCAGCCAGCAGGGGAACACTGAAGCTTTCTTT.

The table lists this clone with a few counts. The J gene is TRBJ1-4, the V gene TRBV7-2; D gene unclear. Trimming removed 1 base from V and 3 bases from J, with 9 bases in between. The CDR3 contains 15 residues. The germline V gene encodes CDR1 SGHTA and CDR2 FQGNSA. CDR3 in amino acids: CASSLDGRPNEKLFF. DNA of the CDR3: TGTGCCAGCAGCTTAGATGGGCGTCCTAATGAAAAACTGTTTTTT. The full variable domain, rest sourced from reference TRBV7-2 and TRBJ1-4, is GAGVSQSPSNKVTEKGKDVELRCDPISGHTALYWYRQSLGQGLEFLIYFQGNSAPDKSGLPSDRFSAERTGGSVSTLTIQRTQQEDSAVYLCASSLDGRPNEKLFFGSGTQLSVL.

V is TRBV25-1 and J is TRBJ1-1; the D is unclear. The CDR3 has 12 amino acids. Trimming stripped 3 bases from V and 4 bases from J, with 6 bases between. The germline V gene encodes CDR1 MGHDK and CDR2 SYGVNS. CDR3 protein: CASSDGSTEAFF. CDR3 DNA sequence: TGTGCCAGCAGTGACGGAAGCACTGAAGCTTTCTTT. Supplemented by reference TRBV25-1 and TRBJ1-1, the full variable domain reads EADIYQTPRYLVIGTGKKITLECSQTMGHDKMYWYQQDPGMELHLIHYSYGVNSTEKGDLSSESTVSRIRTEHFPLTLESARPSHTSQYLCASSDGSTEAFFGQGTRLTVV.

The chain employs TRBV28 and TRBJ2-1; 11 bases agree with TRBD2. Losses at the gene ends were 6 bases for V and 9 bases for J; bases not matched to a gene: 10. CDR3 length: 15 amino acids. In germline, CDR1 is MDHEN, CDR2 SYDVKM. CDR3 sequence (DNA): TGTGCCAGCAGCCGGATTAGCGGGAGGGCCGTTGAGCAGTTCTTC. Translation: CASSRISGRAVEQFF. Full variable domain (missing parts from reference TRBV28 and TRBJ2-1): DVKVTQSSRYLVKRTGEKVFLECVQDMDHENMFWYRQDPGLGLRLIYFSYDVKMKEKGDIPEGYSVSREKKERFSLILESASTNQTSMYLCASSRISGRAVEQFFGPGTRLTVL.

This clone showed up just a few times. This chain links TRBV7-9 with TRBJ1-4; no reliable D call. This CDR3 has 14 residues. The ends were cut back, 1 base at V and 5 bases at J, with 8 bases in the middle. Looked up from germline, CDR1 is SEHNR and CDR2 is FQNEAQ (reference sequence). The CDR3 loop is CASSLGSNNEKLFF. In nucleotides, the CDR3 is TGTGCCAGCAGCTTAGGCAGCAACAATGAAAAACTGTTTTTT. Based on the CDR3 plus reference TRBV7-9 and TRBJ1-4, the full variable domain is DTGVSQNPRHKITKRGQNVTFRCDPISEHNRLYWYRQTLGQGPEFLTYFQNEAQLEKSRLLSDRFSAERPKGSFSTLEIQRTEQGDSAMYLCASSLGSNNEKLFFGSGTQLSVL.

V usage is TRBV5-6 and J usage is TRBJ2-2; possibly TRBD1 for D (5 bases). Trimming took 6 bases from V and 0 from J, leaving 18 bases between them. The germline CDR1 and CDR2 sequences are SGHDT and YYEEEE. The CDR3 is made up of 17 amino acids. The CDR3 loop is CASTRFLGVPNTGELFF. CDR3 bases: TGTGCCAGCACCCGCTTTTTAGGGGTGCCGAACACCGGGGAGCTGTTTTTT.

This chain links TRBV5-1 with TRBJ2-7; D is possibly TRBD2 (5 bases). Trimming cost V 0 bases and J 7 bases, with 20 bases left between them. Germline-derived CDR1 and CDR2 are SGHRS and YFSETQ. The CDR3 spans 16 residues. In DNA, the CDR3 is TGCGCCAGCAGCTTGGTTCCACTAGAGGTGCAGGAGGAGCAGTACTTC. Protein: CASSLVPLEVQEEQYF.

The chain recombines TRBV19 with TRBJ2-1, with TRBD1 matching 8 bases. The length of the CDR3 is 15 residues. Germline V gene sequence: CDR1 LNHDA, CDR2 SQIVND (reference sequence). V lost 3 bases, J lost 9 bases, and 10 bases stayed unmatched. This CDR3 reads CASSIGDRPLGEQFF. The CDR3 DNA follows: TGTGCCAGTAGTATCGGGGACAGGCCCCTAGGTGAGCAGTTCTTC.

The rearrangement uses TRBV28 and TRBJ2-5, with D perhaps matching TRBD1 (5 bases). The tail of the sequence fits TRBJ2-7 better, so the J call may be wrong. Germline V gene data show CDR1 as MDHEN and CDR2 as SYDVKM. The CDR3 is 12 amino acids. For the CDR3, the DNA is TGTGCCAGCAAGGAGACAGCCTACGAGCAGTACTTC. Its protein is CASKETAYEQYF.

The chain carries TRBV7-2 and TRBJ2-5; D remains ambiguous. The CDR3 is 12 residues long. Germline V CDR1 and CDR2: SGHTA, FQGNSA. With 5 bases removed from V and 5 bases from J, the gap between germline ends came to 9 bases. CDR3 in DNA: TGTGCCAGCAGCAAGCGCGTTGAGACCCAGTACTTC. It encodes CASSKRVETQYF.

The V and J genes are TRBV28 and TRBJ1-6; 8 bases are shared with TRBD1. The germline CDR1 and CDR2 sequences are MDHEN and SYDVKM. This CDR3 has 15 residues. V was pared by 5 bases and J by 8 bases, with 8 bases of the junction left unmatched. CDR3 in amino acids: CASSAATGAYSPLHF. The CDR3 DNA is TGTGCCAGCAGTGCGGCGACAGGGGCATATTCACCCCTCCACTTT. The variable domain in full, completed from reference TRBV28 and TRBJ1-6, reads DVKVTQSSRYLVKRTGEKVFLECVQDMDHENMFWYRQDPGLGLRLIYFSYDVKMKEKGDIPEGYSVSREKKERFSLILESASTNQTSMYLCASSAATGAYSPLHFGNGTRLTVT.

V and J are TRBV30 and TRBJ2-2; D perhaps matches TRBD1 (6 bases). The germline V gene encodes CDR1 GTSNPN and CDR2 SVGIG (reference sequence). This CDR3 contains 14 residues. The ends were cut back, 5 bases at V and 0 bases at J, with 10 bases in the middle. CDR3 amino acids: CAWQGPTNTGELFF. The CDR3 region has the DNA TGTGCCTGGCAGGGGCCAACGAACACCGGGGAGCTGTTTTTT.

The chain uses TRBV19 and TRBJ1-2; 12 positions match TRBD1. After removal of 4 bases from V and 5 bases from J, the junction contained 5 bases not matched to a gene. CDR1 and CDR2 (germline): LNHDA, SQIVND (reference sequence). The CDR3 covers 15 residues. The CDR3: CASSNPGQGAYGYTF. CDR3 DNA: TGTGCCAGTAGTAATCCGGGACAGGGGGCATATGGCTACACCTTC.

This chain joins TRBV5-4 and TRBJ2-7; 7 nucleotides line up with TRBD1. The CDR3 runs 13 residues. Germline trimming cut 9 bases from V and 2 bases from J; bases unmatched to any gene: 8. From germline, CDR1 is SGHNT and CDR2 YYREEE (reference sequence). The DNA for the CDR3 is TGTGCCATCCAGCGACAGGGACCCTACGAGCAGTACTTC. Translated: CAIQRQGPYEQYF.

This rearrangement joins TRBV25-1 to TRBJ1-2, with 7 bases aligning to TRBD1. The CDR3 has 15 residues. Per germline, CDR1 MGHDK and CDR2 SYGVNS. Germline trimming cut 5 bases from V and 3 bases from J; bases unmatched to any gene: 9. The CDR3 spells CASSPHTGADYGYTF. The CDR3 DNA sequence: TGTGCCAGCAGTCCCCACACAGGGGCGGACTATGGCTACACCTTC.